Each of the 18 T cell receptor beta chains below was sequenced from the same sample in a study of sequential checkpoint blockade in melanoma. The repertoire was sequenced with immunoSEQ multiplex PCR; TCRdb's copy has only in-frame clones and lacks some. The sample contains 10,000 to 15,000 clones, less than 70% of which appear only once. Stated treatment: randomized to nivolumab then ipilimumab (arm A) or the reverse (arm B). Sequences were derived from CD8+ T cells sorted from blood (inferred from file names), sampled from a patient given nivolumab and ipilimumab in sequence. These receptors all stem from a human donor with melanoma.

Points on this clone: The sample holds other DNA sequences that translate to the same CDR3. The V gene is TRBV14, the J gene TRBJ2-7; 7 bases align to TRBD1. CDR1 is SGHDN, CDR2 FVKESK, per germline. The CDR3 runs to 14 residues. Trimming took 3 bases from V and 3 from J; bases not matched to a gene: 5. The CDR3 region has the DNA TGTGCCAGCAGCCACACTAGGACAGGCTACGAGCAGTACTTC. Residues: CASSHTRTGYEQYF.

The chain joins TRBV4-1 to TRBJ1-5, with D tentatively TRBD1 (6 bases). Trimming stripped 2 bases from V and 6 bases from J, with 17 bases between. Germline CDR1 is MGHRA and CDR2 is YSYEKL. The CDR3 spans 16 residues. In nucleotides, the CDR3 is TGCGCCAGCAGCCAAAGCAGGGGCGTAAGTGGTCAGCCCCAGCATTTT. It specifies CASSQSRGVSGQPQHF.

The V and J genes are TRBV4-2 and TRBJ2-7; 7 bases match TRBD2. The V and J ends lost 2 bases and 0 bases, in that order; junction bases with no gene match: 4. Germline values: CDR1 LGHNA, CDR2 YNFKEQ. The CDR3 extends over 15 amino acids. Here the CDR3 reads CASSQLAGDSYEQYF. The DNA of the CDR3 is TGTGCCAGCAGCCAATTAGCGGGTGACTCCTACGAGCAGTACTTC.

V and J are TRBV5-4 and TRBJ2-2, with 11 bases aligning to TRBD2. Trimming cost V 3 bases and J 6 bases; bases outside gene matches: 10. Germline V lookup: CDR1 SGHNT, CDR2 YYREEE (reference sequence). The CDR3 has 17 residues. CDR3 region: CASSSGELAGGSGELFF. CDR3 nucleotide sequence: TGTGCCAGCAGCTCAGGGGAGCTAGCGGGAGGATCCGGGGAGCTGTTTTTT.

V gene TRBV28 combines with J gene TRBJ1-1; no firm D call. The CDR3 covers 14 residues. The V end was cut by 10 bases, the J end by 2 bases, with 17 bases between. Germline assignment: CDR1 MDHEN and CDR2 SYDVKM. In DNA, the CDR3 is TGTGCCATCTCCCCCCCGGGAATCAACACTGAAGCTTTCTTT. This encodes CAISPPGINTEAFF.

This clone has just one count. The chain joins TRBV9 to TRBJ2-1; D is uncertain. Germline-derived CDR1 and CDR2 are SGDLS and YYNGEE. Trimming cost V 0 bases and J 2 bases, with 9 bases left between them. The length of the CDR3 is 15 residues. CDR3: CASSVGRLAYNEQFF. The DNA of the CDR3 is TGTGCCAGCAGCGTAGGCCGGCTAGCCTACAATGAGCAGTTCTTC.

The rearrangement uses TRBV5-6 and TRBJ2-7; 7 bases line up with TRBD2. The V gene's germline CDR1 is SGHDT and CDR2 YYEEEE. J lost 3 bases, V lost 0 bases, and 3 bases had no gene match. The CDR3 spans 14 residues. CDR3 sequence: CASSLGGGGYEQYF. The CDR3 DNA reads as TGTGCCAGCAGCTTGGGGGGGGGAGGCTACGAGCAGTACTTC.

This clone came up a few times. The chain has TRBV9 and TRBJ2-7; 10 bases line up with TRBD2. V was clipped by 2 bases and J by 4 bases; unmatched bases: 3. This CDR3 contains 14 residues. CDR1 is SGDLS, CDR2 YYNGEE, per germline. The CDR3 nucleotides are TGTGCCAGCAGCGTTGGTAGCGGGAGGTACGAGCAGTACTTC. Protein: CASSVGSGRYEQYF.

V is TRBV4-3 and J is TRBJ2-7; 8 positions agree with TRBD2. Trimming at V came to 0 bases and at J to 3 bases, leaving 4 bases not matched to a gene. The CDR3 consists of 15 residues. Germline loops: CDR1 LGHNA, CDR2 YSLEER. CDR3 nucleotides: TGCGCCAGCAGCCAAGATCGGGGGGGAGGCTACGAGCAGTACTTC. Translated: CASSQDRGGGYEQYF.

J is TRBJ2-3 and V is TRBV30, with TRBD2 as a possible D gene (6 bases). V dropped 3 bases and J dropped 2 bases, with 9 bases sitting between them. The CDR3 has 13 residues. Germline CDR1 and CDR2: GTSNPN and SVGIG (reference sequence). The CDR3 reads CAWSSGLTDTQYF. CDR3 coding DNA: TGTGCCTGGAGCTCGGGACTCACAGATACGCAGTATTTT.

The rearrangement joins TRBV7-9 to TRBJ1-2, with TRBD1 matching over 9 bases. V lost 4 bases, J lost 2 bases, and 5 bases stayed unmatched. CDR3 length: 15 residues. CDR1 is SEHNR, CDR2 FQNEAQ, per germline (reference sequence). The CDR3 region has the DNA TGTGCCAGCAGCTCACCCGGGACAGGGAACTATGGCTACACCTTC. The encoded protein is CASSSPGTGNYGYTF.

This chain joins TRBV10-3 and TRBJ1-4; tentatively, D is TRBD1 (5 bases). The germline gives CDR1 ENHRY, CDR2 SYGVKD. Trimming cost V 0 bases and J 8 bases, with 7 bases left between them. The length of the CDR3 is 13 residues. The CDR3 is CAISESWGEKLFF. The CDR3 DNA reads as TGTGCCATCAGTGAGTCATGGGGCGAAAAACTGTTTTTT.

The chain carries TRBV7-8 and TRBJ2-5, with 7 bases identical to TRBD1. Germline V CDR1 and CDR2: SGHVS, FQNEAQ. The CDR3 consists of 15 residues. J gave up 2 bases and V 4 bases, and 7 bases lay outside the gene matches. CDR3 in amino acids: CASSYNRGLQETQYF. CDR3 bases: TGTGCCAGCAGCTATAACAGGGGTCTACAAGAGACCCAGTACTTC.

V and J are TRBV15 and TRBJ2-7, with 11 bases that match TRBD1. The CDR3 is 14 amino acids. The germline V gene has CDR1 LNHNV and CDR2 YYDKDF (reference sequence). Losses at the gene ends were 6 bases for V and 3 bases for J; bases not matched to a gene: 4. CDR3 nucleotide sequence: TGTGCCACCAGGGCCGGGACAGGGGGCTACGAGCAGTACTTC. It codes for CATRAGTGGYEQYF.

This sequence joins TRBV28 and TRBJ2-2, with 7 bases fitting TRBD1. Germline values: CDR1 MDHEN, CDR2 SYDVKM. The CDR3 runs to 14 residues. With 4 bases clipped from V and 5 bases from J, the junction kept 4 bases outside the gene matches. The DNA of the CDR3 is TGTGCCAGCAGTTCCCTACAGGGGACCGGGGAGCTGTTTTTT. Amino acids: CASSSLQGTGELFF.

This clone was seen a handful of times. The chain carries TRBV6-5 and TRBJ1-1; D gene unclear. There are 13 residues in the CDR3. Deletions cut 2 bases from V and 1 base from J, with 5 bases between. Germline CDR1 is MNHEY and CDR2 is SVGAGI. CDR3 sequence (DNA): TGTGCCAGCAGTTACGGCAGGAACACTGAAGCTTTCTTT. This encodes CASSYGRNTEAFF.

The chain joins TRBV27 to TRBJ2-4, with D possibly TRBD1 on 5 matching bases. Per the germline V gene, CDR1 is MNHEY and CDR2 is SMNVEV (reference sequence). Trimming took off 3 bases at V and 1 base at J, with 10 bases between the two ends. The CDR3 loop spans 15 amino acids. CDR3 in amino acids: CASSFWGSAKNIQYF. Here the CDR3 DNA reads TGTGCCAGCAGTTTTTGGGGCTCCGCCAAAAACATTCAGTACTTC.

This clone has a handful of counts. The genes are TRBV14 and TRBJ2-7; D is uncertain. The CDR3 consists of 14 residues. CDR1 SGHDN and CDR2 FVKESK come from the germline V gene. V was cut by 5 bases and J by 2 bases, with 13 bases left in between. The CDR3 bases are TGTGCCAGCAGCGGAAGAGGCAGAACCTACGAGCAGTACTTC. Translated, it gives CASSGRGRTYEQYF.